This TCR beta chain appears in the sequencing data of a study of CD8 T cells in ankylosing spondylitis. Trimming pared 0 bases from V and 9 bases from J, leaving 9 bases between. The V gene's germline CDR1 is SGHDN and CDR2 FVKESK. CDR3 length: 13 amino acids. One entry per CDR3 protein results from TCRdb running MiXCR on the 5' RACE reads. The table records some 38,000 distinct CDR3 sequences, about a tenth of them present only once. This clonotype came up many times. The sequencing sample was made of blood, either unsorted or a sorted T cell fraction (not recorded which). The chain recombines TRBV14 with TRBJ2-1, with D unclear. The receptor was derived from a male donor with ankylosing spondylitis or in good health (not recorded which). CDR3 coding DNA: TGTGCCAGCAGCCAAGATCTCGACCTTGAGCAGTTCTTC. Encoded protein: CASSQDLDLEQFF.